The rows below give T cell receptor beta chains drawn from one sample of a study of cytomegalovirus exposure and HLA in healthy donors. Profiling relied on immunoSEQ multiplex PCR, and the TCRdb table lists in-frame clones only, not all of them. The table lists roughly 150,000 clones, about four fifths of them singletons. Sequenced input: PBMCs. The receptors here all came from a man aged 30 to 39 in good health and CMV-seropositive. CDR3s include the opening cysteine and the closing phenylalanine or tryptophan.

TRBJ1-1 | TRBV6-1 | CASSERSVEAFF
TRBJ1-1 | TRBV28 | CASSLYRDREAFF
TRBJ1-4 | TRBV7-8 | CASSLIPGVNEKLFF
TRBJ1-5 | TRBV5-1 | CASSAGTGSQPQHF
TRBJ2-2 | TRBV13 | CASSFSGRASVGELFF
TRBJ2-3 | TRBV5-1 | CASSLGGSTDTQYF
TRBJ1-6 | TRBV5-1 | CASSLVEDNSPLHF
TRBJ2-7 | TRBV7-9 | CASSLALGGETYEQYF
TRBJ1-5 | TRBV6-5 | CASSEQENQPQHF
TRBJ1-2 | TRBV9 | CASSVLGDREYYGYTF
TRBJ1-6 | TRBV2 | CASNKIYNSPLHF
TRBJ2-5 | TRBV18 | CASSPNGGQETQYF
TRBJ1-5 | TRBV18 | CASSPQSQLNQPQHF
TRBJ2-4 | TRBV27 | CASSPLRRGQLGNIQYF
TRBJ2-1 | TRBV21-1 | CASSKEGDGEQFF
TRBJ2-6 | TRBV6-4 | CASSDSSRASGANVLTF
TRBJ2-7 | TRBV19 | CASSSRLTGTAYEQYF
TRBJ2-7 | TRBV6-5 | CASSYGGDSSYEQYF
TRBJ1-5 | TRBV28 | CASSLWDRINQPQHF
TRBJ2-7 | TRBV28 | CASSLYPGDRGREQYF
TRBJ2-1 | TRBV28 | CASSFPGEDNEQFF
TRBJ1-2 | TRBV6-5 | CASRDREWYGYTF
TRBJ2-5 | TRBV7-2 | CASSPPGRKETQYF
TRBJ2-7 | TRBV2 | CASRRGLYPNEQYF
TRBJ2-1 | TRBV7-9 | CASSLRSGTYNEQFF
TRBJ1-3 | TRBV5-1 | CASSTTQGSGNTIYF
TRBJ1-3 | TRBV7-9 | CASSLVAGLGNTIYF
TRBJ2-7 | TRBV6-5 | CATRDRGRYEQYF
TRBJ1-1 | TRBV4-1 | CASSPGGTEAFF
TRBJ1-1 | TRBV6-5 | CASSRGHHTEAFF
TRBJ2-3 | TRBV6-1 | CASSITSGGADTQYF
TRBJ2-7 | TRBV6-1 | CASRGVGAGAYEQYF
TRBJ2-7 | TRBV2 | CASGGTGRISYEQYF
TRBJ1-2 | TRBV6-1 | CASSEVIGVGYTF
TRBJ2-7 | TRBV30 | CAWSTDGTYEQYF
TRBJ2-3 | TRBV19 | CASSISSPQDTQYF
TRBJ2-1 | TRBV6-5 | CASSYQGSPYNEQFF
TRBJ1-1 | TRBV19 | CASSIPLRQGRTEAFF
TRBJ2-7 | TRBV4-3 | CASSQGGQGAYEQYF
TRBJ2-1 | TRBV11-2 | CASTDLTYNEQFF
TRBJ2-7 | TRBV5-8 | CASSLLAYYEQYF
TRBJ1-4 | TRBV2 | CASRPGSEKLFF
TRBJ2-2 | TRBV19 | CASSVRGRADTGELFF
TRBJ2-3 | TRBV5-1 | CASSQGLAGATDTQYF
TRBJ2-7 | TRBV18 | CASSPSEVHYEQYF
TRBJ2-7 | TRBV11-2 | CASSSTGTRKEQYF
TRBJ2-7 | TRBV14 | CASSLRTGKAVEQYF
TRBJ2-7 | TRBV5-1 | CASSYGTGGRSYEQYF
TRBJ2-7 | TRBV5-4 | CASSHPGLKAHEQYF
TRBJ1-3 | TRBV12-5 | CASGLYNRGLASYWTGNTIYF
TRBJ1-1 | TRBV5-1 | CASSPWDSMNTEAFF
TRBJ1-1 | TRBV7-2 | CASSTAGVATEAFF
TRBJ2-5 | TRBV9 | CASSVSSGETQYF
TRBJ2-5 | TRBV18 | CASSPQGDGQYF
TRBJ2-2 | TRBV5-1 | CASSLFSGGQNTGELFF
TRBJ2-7 | TRBV7-2 | CASSLGATIYEQYF
TRBJ2-1 | TRBV2 | CASSEGAGGRAYNEQFF
TRBJ2-5 | TRBV28 | CASSFAAWKGGETQYF
TRBJ1-1 | TRBV15 | CATSRTVSNTEAFF
TRBJ2-5 | TRBV9 | CASSVGGETQYF